This T cell receptor (beta chain) was sequenced in a study of blood T cell repertoires in COVID-19. Looking at the study overall: Acute and convalescent COVID-19 samples came from the United States, Italy and Spain.

This clone was observed a few times. With 3 bases removed from V and 9 bases from J, the gap between germline ends came to 6 bases. CDR1 MNHEY and CDR2 SMNVEV come from the germline V gene (reference sequence). The CDR3 is 12 amino acids. In the authors' methods: Reference gene primer amplification gave nucleated cell count estimates. Here immunoSEQ multiplex PCR was the method, and the copy in TCRdb shows in-frame clones only, minus some. V and J calls and clone size are copied from that table; D and trimming were computed from the DNA. The profile shows 90,000 to 120,000 clones, roughly 80% of them singletons.

The receptor comes from a woman older than 75 with active or convalescent COVID-19. The chain couples TRBV27 to TRBJ1-6; no definite D call. Sequencing used peripheral blood. CDR3 DNA: TGTGCCAGCAGTTTTTTCGGTTCACCCCTCCACTTT. Its protein is CASSFFGSPLHF.